The 21 T cell receptor beta chains given below trace back to one sample, sequenced in a study of OX40 agonist ivuxolimab in advanced cancers. To prepare the library, the immunoSEQ multiplex PCR assay was applied. TCRdb obtained this table from immuneACCESS and retained in-frame rearrangements with V and J assigned. These tables miss some clones; where compared with another copy, unresolved V genes account for less than half of the shortfall, and the remainder is unexplained. This sample gives over 75,000 clones in total; roughly 87% of them show up just once. The top ten hold roughly 1.4% of the sample. The sample in question was CD4+ or CD8+ T cells sorted from blood, obtained in a trial of the OX40 agonist ivuxolimab. These receptors came from an adult with an advanced solid tumor such as melanoma, head and neck, liver or kidney cancer.

This chain uses TRBV19 with TRBJ2-1; tentative D call: TRBD1 (6 bases). This CDR3 has 16 residues. The germline CDR1 and CDR2 sequences are LNHDA and SQIVND (reference sequence). Deletions cut 5 bases from V and 8 bases from J, with 22 bases between. The DNA for the CDR3 is TGTGCCAGTAGTCCGCCCCGGACAGCCCGTGGCGATGAGCAGTTCTTC. Translation gives CASSPPRTARGDEQFF.

Only a few counts were recorded for this clone. The chain is built from TRBV27 and TRBJ2-7; 11 bases fit TRBD2. The CDR3 length is 18 residues. The trim removed 0 bases at V and 3 bases at J, leaving 10 bases unmatched. Germline CDR1 and CDR2: MNHEY and SMNVEV (reference sequence). The CDR3 nucleotides read TGTGCCAGCAGTTTATCCGTAGCGGGAGGGGGTGCATACTACGAGCAGTACTTC. Translating gives CASSLSVAGGGAYYEQYF.

The chain links TRBV5-8 to TRBJ2-1; no firm D call. The CDR3 loop spans 15 amino acids. V lost 4 bases and J lost 4, with 15 bases in between. CDR1 is SGHTS, CDR2 YDEGEE, per germline. The CDR3 reads CASSPKGRGYNEQFF. The CDR3 DNA reads as TGTGCCAGCAGCCCCAAGGGTCGAGGTTACAATGAGCAGTTCTTC.

The V gene is TRBV9, the J gene TRBJ2-2, with D perhaps TRBD1 (5 bases). V shed 0 bases and J shed 5 bases, with 14 bases lying between them. The CDR3 has 16 residues. The germline CDR1 and CDR2 sequences are SGDLS and YYNGEE. CDR3: CASSVGGWTQTGELFF. The CDR3 DNA sequence: TGTGCCAGCAGCGTAGGTGGGTGGACACAAACCGGGGAGCTGTTTTTT.

The chain recombines TRBV4-2 with TRBJ1-2; D unclear. This CDR3 is 14 amino acids long. CDR1 is LGHNA and CDR2 is YNFKEQ in the germline V gene. V was pared by 0 bases and J by 5 bases, with 10 bases between. CDR3 nucleotide sequence: TGTGCCAGCAGCCAAGATTCGACGGATTATGGCTACACCTTC. Translation: CASSQDSTDYGYTF.

The genes are TRBV15 and TRBJ2-3, with D unclear. The germline CDR1 and CDR2 sequences are LNHNV and YYDKDF (reference sequence). V dropped 5 bases and J dropped 1 base, with 13 bases sitting between them. This CDR3 has 15 amino acids. CDR3 region: CATSGWTSGTDTQYF. DNA for the CDR3: TGTGCCACCAGCGGTTGGACGAGCGGCACAGATACGCAGTATTTT.

This chain uses TRBV7-9 with TRBJ2-1, with TRBD2 matching 12 bases. CDR3 size: 13 residues. J was trimmed by 9 bases and V by 7 bases; bases with no gene match: 4. Germline CDR1 and CDR2: SEHNR and FQNEAQ (reference sequence). CDR3 amino acids: CASTGLAGSEQFF. The CDR3 DNA is TGTGCCAGCACCGGACTAGCGGGATCTGAGCAGTTCTTC.

This chain joins TRBV20-1 and TRBJ1-1, with D maybe TRBD1 (5 bases). The CDR3 covers 11 residues. Germline loops: CDR1 DFQATT, CDR2 SNEGSKA (reference sequence). V shed 3 bases and J shed 7 bases, with 9 bases lying between them. DNA for the CDR3: TGCAGTGCTAGCAATCAGGGTGAAGCTTTCTTT. Amino acids: CSASNQGEAFF.

The chain links TRBV18 to TRBJ2-1, with TRBD2 identical over 8 bases. The V and J ends lost 3 bases and 8 bases, in that order; junction bases with no gene match: 9. This CDR3 region has 15 residues. In germline, CDR1 is KGHSH, CDR2 LQKENI. CDR3 sequence (DNA): TGTGCCAGCTCACCGGTACCGGGAGGGAGGGATGAGCAGTTCTTC. This translates into CASSPVPGGRDEQFF.

This rearrangement joins TRBV7-9 to TRBJ1-2, with D uncertain. Germline loops: CDR1 SEHNR, CDR2 FQNEAQ (reference sequence). The germline V and J ends were trimmed by 5 bases and 4 bases, with 11 bases remaining between them. The CDR3 has 13 residues. CDR3 loop: CASSQPDAYGYTF. The CDR3 region has the DNA TGTGCCAGCAGCCAACCGGACGCCTATGGCTACACCTTC.

V and J are TRBV9 and TRBJ2-3; no reliable D call. Germline V gives CDR1 SGDLS, CDR2 YYNGEE. This CDR3 contains 16 residues. Trimming removed 0 bases at V and 5 bases at J, with 16 bases between. The CDR3 DNA reads as TGTGCCAGCAGCGTAGTGCCGGGCTCCGCTGGAGATACGCAGTATTTT. The encoded protein is CASSVVPGSAGDTQYF.

V and J are TRBV27 and TRBJ2-3; the match to TRBD1 covers 11 bases. There are 15 residues in the CDR3. Trimming removed 7 bases from V and 5 bases from J; junction bases left unmatched: 8. Germline V CDR1 and CDR2: MNHEY, SMNVEV (reference sequence). CDR3 region: CASIPGTGGLDTQYF. The DNA for the CDR3 is TGTGCCAGCATCCCCGGGACAGGGGGGTTAGATACGCAGTATTTT.

The chain recombines TRBV11-2 with TRBJ2-4; 8 bases are a match to TRBD1. Germline trimming cut 5 bases from V and 6 bases from J; bases unmatched to any gene: 6. This CDR3 contains 14 residues. CDR1 is SGHAT, CDR2 FQNNGV, per germline. The CDR3: CASSGTGGPNIQYF. The CDR3 DNA sequence: TGTGCCAGCAGCGGAACAGGGGGTCCAAACATTCAGTACTTC.

The chain combines TRBV19 with TRBJ2-3; D perhaps matches TRBD2 (5 bases). The CDR3 has 14 residues. V dropped 3 bases and J dropped 4 bases, with 11 bases sitting between them. Germline CDR1 and CDR2: LNHDA and SQIVND (reference sequence). The CDR3 reads CASSITLGADTQYF. In DNA, the CDR3 is TGTGCCAGTAGTATTACACTAGGAGCAGATACGCAGTATTTT.

J is TRBJ2-3 and V is TRBV5-1; D is perhaps TRBD2 (6 bases). V lost 2 bases to trimming and J lost 6 bases, with 10 bases between them. From germline, CDR1 is SGHRS and CDR2 YFSETQ. This CDR3 spans 13 amino acids. The CDR3, as DNA: TGCGCCAGCAGCTTTCCGGGAGACGATACGCAGTATTTT. The encoded protein is CASSFPGDDTQYF.

This clone was seen a single time. The chain links TRBV5-8 to TRBJ2-2; D might be TRBD1 or TRBD2, each matching 5 bases. The V gene's germline CDR1 is SGHTS and CDR2 YDEGEE. The length of the CDR3 is 15 residues. Trimming left V 3 bases short and J 3 bases short, with 12 bases between. CDR3 region: CASSSPRGDTGELFF. The CDR3 DNA reads as TGTGCCAGCAGCTCCCCCCGGGGCGACACCGGGGAGCTGTTTTTT.

This sequence joins TRBV6-5 and TRBJ1-1; 8 bases fit TRBD1. The germline V gene has CDR1 MNHEY and CDR2 SVGAGI. This CDR3 has 13 amino acids. The ends lost 5 bases at V and 10 bases at J; junction bases unmatched: 9. This CDR3 is CASSPDRVGGAFF. The CDR3 DNA sequence: TGTGCCAGCAGTCCGGACAGGGTCGGCGGAGCTTTCTTT.

The V call is TRBV28, the J call TRBJ1-2, with a tentative D call TRBD1 (6 bases). Trimming shortened V by 10 bases and J by 5 bases, and 11 bases separated the two germline ends. This CDR3 is 11 amino acids long. Germline values: CDR1 MDHEN, CDR2 SYDVKM. Here the CDR3 reads CATQGRYGYTF. The CDR3 DNA follows: TGTGCCACCCAGGGGCGGTATGGCTACACCTTC.

This clone occurred once. The chain recombines TRBV11-3 with TRBJ2-1; D is unresolved. The ends were cut back, 2 bases at V and 8 bases at J, with 16 bases in the middle. The CDR3 consists of 15 residues. CDR1 and CDR2 from the germline V gene are SGHNT and YENEEA. CDR3: CASSLRSGPTYEQFF. CDR3 nucleotides: TGTGCCAGCAGCTTAAGGTCGGGTCCCACCTATGAGCAGTTCTTC. The complete variable domain, with remaining parts taken from reference TRBV11-3 and TRBJ2-1, reads EAGVVQSPRYKIIEKKQPVAFWCNPISGHNTLYWYLQNLGQGPELLIRYENEEAVDDSQLPKDRFSAERLKGVDSTLKIQPAELGDSAVYLCASSLRSGPTYEQFFGPGTRLTVL.

The chain has TRBV11-2 and TRBJ2-1; TRBD2 matches at 10 bases. CDR3 length: 15 residues. Germline loops: CDR1 SGHAT, CDR2 FQNNGV. V lost 7 bases, J lost 3 bases, and 6 bases stayed unmatched. For the CDR3, the DNA is TGTGCCAGCACCTCCGGGACTAGCGTCTACAATGAGCAGTTCTTC. Protein: CASTSGTSVYNEQFF.

The V gene is TRBV29-1, the J gene TRBJ1-1, with D possibly matching TRBD1 (6 bases). This CDR3 spans 12 amino acids. Germline CDR1 is SQVTM and CDR2 is ANQGSEA. Trimming shortened V by 4 bases and J by 3 bases, and 9 bases separated the two germline ends. This CDR3 reads CSVVGGDTEAFF. The CDR3 region has the DNA TGCAGCGTTGTAGGGGGGGACACTGAAGCTTTCTTT.